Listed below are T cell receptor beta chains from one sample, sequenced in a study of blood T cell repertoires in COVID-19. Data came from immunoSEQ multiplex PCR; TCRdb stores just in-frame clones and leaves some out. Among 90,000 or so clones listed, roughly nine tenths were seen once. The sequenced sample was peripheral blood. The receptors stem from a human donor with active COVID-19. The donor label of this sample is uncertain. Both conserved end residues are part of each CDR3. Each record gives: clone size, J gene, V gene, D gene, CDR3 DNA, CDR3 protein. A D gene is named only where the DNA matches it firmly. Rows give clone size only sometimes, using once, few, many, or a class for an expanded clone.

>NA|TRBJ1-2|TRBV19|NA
TGTGCCAGTACCGCCCCGGGGAATGGCTACACCTTC
CASTAPGNGYTF
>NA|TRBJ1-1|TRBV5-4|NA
TGTGCCGGATCAGGGGAGTTGAACACTGAAGCTTTCTTT
CAGSGELNTEAFF
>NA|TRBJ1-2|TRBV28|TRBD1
TGTGCCAGCAGTCCCAGGGGGCGTGATGGCTACACCTTC
CASSPRGRDGYTF
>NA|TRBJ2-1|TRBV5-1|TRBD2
TGCGCCAGCAGCTTGGCGACGGGGGGCAATGAGCAGTTCTTC
CASSLATGGNEQFF
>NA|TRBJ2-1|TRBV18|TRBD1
TGTGCCAGCTCACCTTTCCAGGGGGCTTTCGATGAGCAGTTCTTC
CASSPFQGAFDEQFF
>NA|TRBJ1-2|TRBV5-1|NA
TGCGCCAGCAGCCCCAGCCACCAGGACTATGTGGGCTACACCTTC
CASSPSHQDYVGYTF
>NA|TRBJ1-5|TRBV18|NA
TGTGCCAGCTCACCTCCCGGGACTCAATTGGTAGATCAGCCCCAGCATTTT
CASSPPGTQLVDQPQHF
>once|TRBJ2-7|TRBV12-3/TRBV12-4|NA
TGTGCCAGCAGTTTAGAACCAGGGAACGAGCAGTACTTC
CASSLEPGNEQYF
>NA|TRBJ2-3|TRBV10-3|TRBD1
TGTGCCATCAGTGGGACAGGGGGAACAGATACGCAGTATTTT
CAISGTGGTDTQYF
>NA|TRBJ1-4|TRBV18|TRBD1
TGTGCCAGCTCACCAAGGGGGCAGGCTAATGAAAAACTGTTTTTT
CASSPRGQANEKLFF
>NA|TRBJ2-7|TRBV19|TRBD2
TGTGCCAGTAGTGCCGGGACTACCTACGAGCAGTACTTC
CASSAGTTYEQYF
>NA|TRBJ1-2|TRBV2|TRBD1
TGTGCCAGCAGCTTTAACAGGGGGAGCAACTATGGCTACACCTTC
CASSFNRGSNYGYTF
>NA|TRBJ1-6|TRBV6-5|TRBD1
TGTGCCAGCAGCGGACAGGGGCCCACTTCACCCCTCCACTTT
CASSGQGPTSPLHF
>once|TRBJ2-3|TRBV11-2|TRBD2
TGTGCCAGCAGCTTTTCCGGCGGGGGGGGCACAGATACGCAGTATTTT
CASSFSGGGGTDTQYF
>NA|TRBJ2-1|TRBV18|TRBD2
TGTGCCAGCTCCGCAGGGACTACTAATAACAATGAGCAGTTCTTC
CASSAGTTNNNEQFF
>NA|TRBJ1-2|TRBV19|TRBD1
TGTGCCAGTAGTGTGACCGGACAGGTTCGCTATGGCTACACCTTC
CASSVTGQVRYGYTF
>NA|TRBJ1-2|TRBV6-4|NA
TGTGCCAGCAGTGACAGCGGGCGGGGGAATGGCTACACCTTC
CASSDSGRGNGYTF
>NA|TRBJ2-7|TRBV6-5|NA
TGTGCCACCGATTCCGGGTTCTCCTACGAGCAGTACTTC
CATDSGFSYEQYF